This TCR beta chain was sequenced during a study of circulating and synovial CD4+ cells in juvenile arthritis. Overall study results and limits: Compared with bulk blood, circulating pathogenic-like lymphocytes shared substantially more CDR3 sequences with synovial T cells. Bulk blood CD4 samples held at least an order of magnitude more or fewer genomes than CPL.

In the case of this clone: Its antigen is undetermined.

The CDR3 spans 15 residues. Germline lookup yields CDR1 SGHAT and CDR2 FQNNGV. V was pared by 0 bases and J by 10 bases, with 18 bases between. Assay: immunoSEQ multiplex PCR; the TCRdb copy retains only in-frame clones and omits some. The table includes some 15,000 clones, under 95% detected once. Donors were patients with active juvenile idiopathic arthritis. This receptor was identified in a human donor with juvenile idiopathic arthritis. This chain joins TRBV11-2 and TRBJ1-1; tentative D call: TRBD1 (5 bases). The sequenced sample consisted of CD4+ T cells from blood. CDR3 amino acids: CASSLDRRVGTGAFF. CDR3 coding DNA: TGTGCCAGCAGCTTAGATCGCAGGGTAGGAACGGGAGCTTTCTTT.